This T cell receptor (beta chain) comes out of a study of T-cell memory formation after mild COVID-19. This clonotype came up a few times. TCRdb itself ran the 5' RACE reads through MiXCR, one entry per CDR3 protein. The table includes about 400,000 distinct CDR3 sequences, roughly a quarter detected once. Trimming stripped 7 bases from V and 4 bases from J, with 20 bases between. Per germline, CDR1 SGHRS and CDR2 YFSETQ. The CDR3 loop spans 15 amino acids. The receptor was derived from an adult woman who had mild COVID-19 (a few samples of this study predate the infection). Cell type and time point are not known. Sequenced input: PBMCs or a T cell subset sorted from them (not recorded which). V is TRBV5-1 and J is TRBJ1-2; D is perhaps TRBD1 (5 bases). The CDR3 loop reads CASRASGAGTYGYTF. The DNA of the CDR3 is TGCGCCAGCCGAGCCTCGGGAGCGGGGACCTATGGCTACACCTTC.